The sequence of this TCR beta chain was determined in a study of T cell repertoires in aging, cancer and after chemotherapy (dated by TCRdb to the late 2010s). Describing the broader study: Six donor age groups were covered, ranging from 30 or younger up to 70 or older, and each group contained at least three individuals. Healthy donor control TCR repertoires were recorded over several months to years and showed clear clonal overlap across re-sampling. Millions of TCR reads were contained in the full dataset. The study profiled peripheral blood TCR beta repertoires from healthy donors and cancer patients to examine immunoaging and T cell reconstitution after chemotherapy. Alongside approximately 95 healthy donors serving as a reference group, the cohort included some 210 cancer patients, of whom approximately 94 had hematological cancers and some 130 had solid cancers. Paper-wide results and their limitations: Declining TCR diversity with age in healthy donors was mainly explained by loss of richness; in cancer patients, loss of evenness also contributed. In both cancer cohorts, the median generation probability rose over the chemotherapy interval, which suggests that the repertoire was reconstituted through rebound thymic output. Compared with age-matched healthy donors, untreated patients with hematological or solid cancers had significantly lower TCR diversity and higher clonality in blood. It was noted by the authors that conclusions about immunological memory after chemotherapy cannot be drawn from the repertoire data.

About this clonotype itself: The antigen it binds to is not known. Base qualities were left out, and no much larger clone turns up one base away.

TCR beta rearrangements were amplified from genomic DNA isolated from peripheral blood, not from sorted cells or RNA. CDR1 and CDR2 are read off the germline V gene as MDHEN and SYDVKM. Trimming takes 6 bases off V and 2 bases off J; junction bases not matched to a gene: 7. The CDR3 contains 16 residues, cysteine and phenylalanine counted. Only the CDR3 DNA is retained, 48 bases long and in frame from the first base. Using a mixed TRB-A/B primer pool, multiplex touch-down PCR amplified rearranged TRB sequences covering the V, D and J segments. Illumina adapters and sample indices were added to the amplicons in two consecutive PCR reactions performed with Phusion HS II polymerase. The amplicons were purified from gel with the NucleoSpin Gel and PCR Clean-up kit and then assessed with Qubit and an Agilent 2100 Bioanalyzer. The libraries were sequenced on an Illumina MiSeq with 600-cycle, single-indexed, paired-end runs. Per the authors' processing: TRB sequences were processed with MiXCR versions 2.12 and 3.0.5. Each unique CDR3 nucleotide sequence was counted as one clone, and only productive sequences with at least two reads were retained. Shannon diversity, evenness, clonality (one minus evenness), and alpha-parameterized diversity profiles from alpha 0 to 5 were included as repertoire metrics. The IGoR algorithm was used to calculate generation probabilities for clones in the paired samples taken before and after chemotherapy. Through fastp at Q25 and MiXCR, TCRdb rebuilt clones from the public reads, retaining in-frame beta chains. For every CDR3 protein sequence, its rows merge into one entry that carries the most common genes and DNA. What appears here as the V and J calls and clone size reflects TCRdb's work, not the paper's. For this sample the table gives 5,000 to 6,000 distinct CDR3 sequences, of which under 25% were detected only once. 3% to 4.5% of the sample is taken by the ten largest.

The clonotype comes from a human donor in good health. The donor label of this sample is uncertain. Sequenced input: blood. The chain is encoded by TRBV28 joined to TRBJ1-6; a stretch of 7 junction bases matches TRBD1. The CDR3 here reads CASRETTGTYNSPLHF. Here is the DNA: TGTGCCAGCAGGGAGACGACAGGGACCTATAATTCACCCCTCCACTTT.